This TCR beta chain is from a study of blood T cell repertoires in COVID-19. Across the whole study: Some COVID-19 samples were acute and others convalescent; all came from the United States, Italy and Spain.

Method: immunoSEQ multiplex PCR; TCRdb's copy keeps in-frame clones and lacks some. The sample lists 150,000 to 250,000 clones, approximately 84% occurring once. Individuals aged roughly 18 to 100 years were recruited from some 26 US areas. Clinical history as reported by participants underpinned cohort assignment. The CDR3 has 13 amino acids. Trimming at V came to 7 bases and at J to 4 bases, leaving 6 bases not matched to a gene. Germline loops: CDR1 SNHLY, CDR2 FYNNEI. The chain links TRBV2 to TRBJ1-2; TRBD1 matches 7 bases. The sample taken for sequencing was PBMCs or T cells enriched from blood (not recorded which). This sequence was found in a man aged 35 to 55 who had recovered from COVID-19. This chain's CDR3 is CASIVTGRYGYTF. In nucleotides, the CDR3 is TGTGCCAGCATTGTGACAGGGCGCTATGGCTACACCTTC.